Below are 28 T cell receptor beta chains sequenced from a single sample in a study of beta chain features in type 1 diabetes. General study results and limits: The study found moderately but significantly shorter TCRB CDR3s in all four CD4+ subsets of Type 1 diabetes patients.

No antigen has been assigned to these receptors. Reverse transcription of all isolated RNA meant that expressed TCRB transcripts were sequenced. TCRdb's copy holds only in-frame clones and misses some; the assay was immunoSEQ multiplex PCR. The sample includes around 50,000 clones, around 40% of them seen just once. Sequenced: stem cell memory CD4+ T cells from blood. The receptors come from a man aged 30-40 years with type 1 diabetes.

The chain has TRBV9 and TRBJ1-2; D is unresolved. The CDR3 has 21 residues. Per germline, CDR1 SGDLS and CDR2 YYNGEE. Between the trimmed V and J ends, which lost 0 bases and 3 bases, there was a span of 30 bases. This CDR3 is CASSVAGAGGGLRVSYYGYTF. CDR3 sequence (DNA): TGTGCCAGCAGCGTAGCGGGCGCTGGTGGAGGGCTTCGGGTGTCGTACTATGGCTACACCTTC. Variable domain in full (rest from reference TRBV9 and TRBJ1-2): DSGVTQTPKHLITATGQRVTLRCSPRSGDLSVYWYQQSLDQGLQFLIQYYNGEERAKGNILERFSAQQFPDLHSELNLSSLELGDSALYFCASSVAGAGGGLRVSYYGYTFGSGTRLTVV.

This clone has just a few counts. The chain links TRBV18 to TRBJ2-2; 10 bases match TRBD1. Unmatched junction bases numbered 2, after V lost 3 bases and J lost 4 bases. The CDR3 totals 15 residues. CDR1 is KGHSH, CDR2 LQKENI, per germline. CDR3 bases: TGTGCCAGCTCACCGGGACAGGGGATCACCGGGGAGCTGTTTTTT. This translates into CASSPGQGITGELFF.

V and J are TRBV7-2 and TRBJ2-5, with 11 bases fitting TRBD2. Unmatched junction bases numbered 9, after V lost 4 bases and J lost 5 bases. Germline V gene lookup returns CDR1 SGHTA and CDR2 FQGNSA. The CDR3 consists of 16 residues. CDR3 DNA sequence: TGTGCCAGCAGCTATGGGCTAGCGGGAGGCCGGGAGACCCAGTACTTC. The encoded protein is CASSYGLAGGRETQYF.

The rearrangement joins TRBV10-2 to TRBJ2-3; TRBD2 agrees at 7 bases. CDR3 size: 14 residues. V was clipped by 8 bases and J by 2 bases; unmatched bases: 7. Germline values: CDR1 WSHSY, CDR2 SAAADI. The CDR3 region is CASDGGSTTDTQYF. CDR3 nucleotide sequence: TGCGCCAGCGACGGCGGGAGTACCACAGATACGCAGTATTTT.

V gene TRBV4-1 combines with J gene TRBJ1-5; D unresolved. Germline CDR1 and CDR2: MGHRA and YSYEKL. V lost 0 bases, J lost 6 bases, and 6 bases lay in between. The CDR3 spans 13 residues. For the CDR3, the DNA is TGCGCCAGCAGCCAAGATCTACCTCAGCCCCAGCATTTT. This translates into CASSQDLPQPQHF.

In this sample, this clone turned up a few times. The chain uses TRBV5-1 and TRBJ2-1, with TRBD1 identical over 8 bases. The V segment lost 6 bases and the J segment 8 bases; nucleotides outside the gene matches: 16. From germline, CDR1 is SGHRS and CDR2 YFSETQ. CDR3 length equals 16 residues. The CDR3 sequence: CASTEILGQAAYEQFF. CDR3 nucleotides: TGCGCCAGCACCGAAATTCTGGGACAGGCTGCTTATGAGCAGTTCTTC.

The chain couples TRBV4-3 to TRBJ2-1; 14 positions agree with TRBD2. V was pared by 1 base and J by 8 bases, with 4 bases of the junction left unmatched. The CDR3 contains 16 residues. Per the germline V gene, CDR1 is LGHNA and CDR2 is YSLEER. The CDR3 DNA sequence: TGCGCCAGCAGCCAAGCCGGGACTAGCGGGAGTGATGAGCAGTTCTTC. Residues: CASSQAGTSGSDEQFF.

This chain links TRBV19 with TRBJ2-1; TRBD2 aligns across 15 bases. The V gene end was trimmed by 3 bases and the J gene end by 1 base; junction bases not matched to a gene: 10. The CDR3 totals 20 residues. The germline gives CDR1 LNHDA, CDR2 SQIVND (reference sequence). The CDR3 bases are TGTGCCAGTAGTATCGATCCGGGACTAGCGGGAGGAAGATCCTACAATGAGCAGTTCTTC. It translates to CASSIDPGLAGGRSYNEQFF.

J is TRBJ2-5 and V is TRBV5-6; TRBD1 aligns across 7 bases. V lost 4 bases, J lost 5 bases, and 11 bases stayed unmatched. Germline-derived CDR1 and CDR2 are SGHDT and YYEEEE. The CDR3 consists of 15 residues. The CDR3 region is CASSKSGGRGETQYF. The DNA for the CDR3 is TGTGCCAGCAGCAAGTCAGGGGGTCGAGGTGAGACCCAGTACTTC.

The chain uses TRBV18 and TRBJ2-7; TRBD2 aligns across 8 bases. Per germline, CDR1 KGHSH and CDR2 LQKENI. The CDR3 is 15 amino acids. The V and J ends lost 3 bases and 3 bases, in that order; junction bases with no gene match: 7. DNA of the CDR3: TGTGCCAGCTCACCCATAAAAGCGGGGGACTACGAGCAGTACTTC. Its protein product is CASSPIKAGDYEQYF.

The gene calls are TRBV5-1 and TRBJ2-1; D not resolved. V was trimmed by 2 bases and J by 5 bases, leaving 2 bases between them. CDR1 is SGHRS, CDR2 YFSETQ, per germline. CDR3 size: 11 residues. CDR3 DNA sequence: TGCGCCAGCAGCTTCGACAATGAGCAGTTCTTC. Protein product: CASSFDNEQFF.

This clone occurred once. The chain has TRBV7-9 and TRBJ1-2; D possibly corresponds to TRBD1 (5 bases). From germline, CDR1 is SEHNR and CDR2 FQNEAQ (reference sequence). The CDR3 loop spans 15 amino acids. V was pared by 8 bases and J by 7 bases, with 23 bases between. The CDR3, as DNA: TGTGCCAGCTCACCCCAGGGTGGTCGTATGGGTGGCTACACCTTC. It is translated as CASSPQGGRMGGYTF.

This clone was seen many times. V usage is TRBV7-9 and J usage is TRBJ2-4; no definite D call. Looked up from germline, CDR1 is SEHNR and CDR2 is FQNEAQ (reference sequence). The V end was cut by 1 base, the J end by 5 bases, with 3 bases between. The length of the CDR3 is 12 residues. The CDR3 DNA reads TGTGCCAGCAGCTTAGTCGAAAACATTCAGTACTTC. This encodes CASSLVENIQYF. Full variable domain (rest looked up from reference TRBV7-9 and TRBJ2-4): DTGVSQNPRHKITKRGQNVTFRCDPISEHNRLYWYRQTLGQGPEFLTYFQNEAQLEKSRLLSDRFSAERPKGSFSTLEIQRTEQGDSAMYLCASSLVENIQYFGAGTRLSVL.

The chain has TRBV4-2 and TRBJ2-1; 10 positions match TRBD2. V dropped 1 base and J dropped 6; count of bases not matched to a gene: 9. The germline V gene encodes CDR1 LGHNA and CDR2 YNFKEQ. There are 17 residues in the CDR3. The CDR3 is CASSQAPRTSGTNEQFF. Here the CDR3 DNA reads TGTGCCAGCAGCCAAGCTCCCCGTACTAGCGGGACCAATGAGCAGTTCTTC.

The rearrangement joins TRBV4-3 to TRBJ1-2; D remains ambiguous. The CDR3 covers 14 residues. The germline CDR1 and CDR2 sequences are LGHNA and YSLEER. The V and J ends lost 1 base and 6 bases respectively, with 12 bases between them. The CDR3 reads CASSQVLSPHGYTF. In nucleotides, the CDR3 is TGCGCCAGCAGCCAAGTACTCTCTCCCCATGGCTACACCTTC.

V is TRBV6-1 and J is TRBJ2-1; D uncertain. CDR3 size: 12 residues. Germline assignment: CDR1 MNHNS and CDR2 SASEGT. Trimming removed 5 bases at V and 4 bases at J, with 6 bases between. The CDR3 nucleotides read TGTGCCAGCAGTTTTCGTTACAATGAGCAGTTCTTC. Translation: CASSFRYNEQFF.

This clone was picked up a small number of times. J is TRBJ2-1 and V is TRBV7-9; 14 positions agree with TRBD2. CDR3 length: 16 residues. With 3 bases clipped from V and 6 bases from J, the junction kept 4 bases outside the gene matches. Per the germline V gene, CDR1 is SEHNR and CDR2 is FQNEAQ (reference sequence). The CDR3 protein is CASSFMTSGRGNEQFF. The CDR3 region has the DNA TGTGCCAGCAGCTTCATGACTAGCGGGAGGGGCAATGAGCAGTTCTTC.

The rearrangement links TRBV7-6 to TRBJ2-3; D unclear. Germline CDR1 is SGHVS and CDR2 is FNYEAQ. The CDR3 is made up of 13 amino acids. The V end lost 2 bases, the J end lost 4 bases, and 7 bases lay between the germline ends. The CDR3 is CASSLRAPDTQYF. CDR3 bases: TGTGCCAGCAGCTTACGAGCGCCAGATACGCAGTATTTT.

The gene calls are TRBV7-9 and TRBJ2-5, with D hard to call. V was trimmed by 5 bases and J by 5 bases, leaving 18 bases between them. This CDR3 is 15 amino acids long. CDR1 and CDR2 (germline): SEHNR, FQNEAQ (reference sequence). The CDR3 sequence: CASSLPLDNLETQYF. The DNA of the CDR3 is TGTGCCAGCAGCCTACCCCTCGACAATCTGGAGACCCAGTACTTC.

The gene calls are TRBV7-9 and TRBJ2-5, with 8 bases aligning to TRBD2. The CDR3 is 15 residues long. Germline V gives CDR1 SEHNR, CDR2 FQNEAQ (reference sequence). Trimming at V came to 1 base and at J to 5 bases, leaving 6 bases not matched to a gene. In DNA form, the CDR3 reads TGTGCCAGCAGCTTAGAAGGGACTAGACGGGAGACCCAGTACTTC. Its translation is CASSLEGTRRETQYF.

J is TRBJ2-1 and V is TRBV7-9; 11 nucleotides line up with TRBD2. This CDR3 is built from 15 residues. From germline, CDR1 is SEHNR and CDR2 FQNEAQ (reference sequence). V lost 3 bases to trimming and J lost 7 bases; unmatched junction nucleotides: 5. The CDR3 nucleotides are TGTGCCAGCAGCTTGAGACTAGCGGGGTCTAATGAGCAGTTCTTC. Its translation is CASSLRLAGSNEQFF.

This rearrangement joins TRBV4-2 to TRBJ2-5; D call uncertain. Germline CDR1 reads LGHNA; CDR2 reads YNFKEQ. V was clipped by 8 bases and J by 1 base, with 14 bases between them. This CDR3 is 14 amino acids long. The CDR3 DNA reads TGTGCCAGCTCCCAGTCAGGCAGCCAAGAGACCCAGTACTTC. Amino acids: CASSQSGSQETQYF.

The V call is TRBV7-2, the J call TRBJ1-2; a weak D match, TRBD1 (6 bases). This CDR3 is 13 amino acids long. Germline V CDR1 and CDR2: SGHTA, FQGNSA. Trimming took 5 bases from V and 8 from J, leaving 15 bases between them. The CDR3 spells CASSARQVRGYTF. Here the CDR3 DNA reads TGTGCCAGCAGCGCCAGACAGGTCCGGGGCTACACCTTC.

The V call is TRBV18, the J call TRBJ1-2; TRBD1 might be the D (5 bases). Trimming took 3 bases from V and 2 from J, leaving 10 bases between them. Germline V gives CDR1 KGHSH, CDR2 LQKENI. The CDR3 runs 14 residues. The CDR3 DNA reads TGTGCCAGCTCACCCGACGCAGGGAACTATGGCTACACCTTC. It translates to CASSPDAGNYGYTF.

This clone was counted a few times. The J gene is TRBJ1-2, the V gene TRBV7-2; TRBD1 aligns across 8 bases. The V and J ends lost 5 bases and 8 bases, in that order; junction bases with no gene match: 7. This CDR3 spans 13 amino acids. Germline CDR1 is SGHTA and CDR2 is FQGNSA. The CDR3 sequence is CASSRTGIGGYTF. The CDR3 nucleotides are TGTGCCAGCAGCCGGACAGGGATCGGAGGCTACACCTTC.

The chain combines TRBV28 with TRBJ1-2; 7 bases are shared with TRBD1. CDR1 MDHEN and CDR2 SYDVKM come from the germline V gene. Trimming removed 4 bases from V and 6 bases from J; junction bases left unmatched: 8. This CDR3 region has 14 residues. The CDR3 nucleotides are TGTGCCAGCAGTTCCCCGACAGGGTCTGATGGCTACACCTTC. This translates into CASSSPTGSDGYTF.

The CDR3: CASSQEGQEGRHTQYF. Here the CDR3 DNA reads TGCGCCAGCAGCCAAGAGGGGCAGGAGGGCCGACATACGCAGTATTTT. V gene TRBV4-1 combines with J gene TRBJ2-3; D perhaps matches TRBD2 (6 bases). CDR1 and CDR2 (germline): MGHRA, YSYEKL. The V and J ends lost 0 bases and 7 bases respectively, with 17 bases between them. The CDR3 is 16 amino acids.

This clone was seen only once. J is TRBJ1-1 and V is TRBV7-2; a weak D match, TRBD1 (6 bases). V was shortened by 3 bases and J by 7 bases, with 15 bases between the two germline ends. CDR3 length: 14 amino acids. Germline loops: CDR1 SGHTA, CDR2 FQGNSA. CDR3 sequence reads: CASSFTTGRVEAFF. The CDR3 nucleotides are TGTGCCAGCAGCTTTACGACAGGTAGAGTTGAAGCTTTCTTT.